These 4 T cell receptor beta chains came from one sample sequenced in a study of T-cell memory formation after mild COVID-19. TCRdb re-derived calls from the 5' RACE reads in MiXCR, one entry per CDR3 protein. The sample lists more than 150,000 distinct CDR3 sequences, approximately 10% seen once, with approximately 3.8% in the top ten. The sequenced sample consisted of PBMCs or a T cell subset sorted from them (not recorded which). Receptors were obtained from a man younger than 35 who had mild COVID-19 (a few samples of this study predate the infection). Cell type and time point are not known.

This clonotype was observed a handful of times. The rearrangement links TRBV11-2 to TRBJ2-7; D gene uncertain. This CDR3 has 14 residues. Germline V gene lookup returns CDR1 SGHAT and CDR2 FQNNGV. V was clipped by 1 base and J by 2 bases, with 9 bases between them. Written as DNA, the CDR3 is TGTGCCAGCAGCTTAGCCGACCGAGCCTACGAGCAGTACGTC. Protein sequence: CASSLADRAYEQYV.

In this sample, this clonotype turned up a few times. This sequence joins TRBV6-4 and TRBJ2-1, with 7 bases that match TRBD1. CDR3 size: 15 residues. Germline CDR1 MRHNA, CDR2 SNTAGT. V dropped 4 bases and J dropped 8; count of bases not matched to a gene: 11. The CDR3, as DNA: TGTGCCAGCAGTGTAGGGGGCAGGACGGTGGATGAGCAGTTCTTC. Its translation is CASSVGGRTVDEQFF.

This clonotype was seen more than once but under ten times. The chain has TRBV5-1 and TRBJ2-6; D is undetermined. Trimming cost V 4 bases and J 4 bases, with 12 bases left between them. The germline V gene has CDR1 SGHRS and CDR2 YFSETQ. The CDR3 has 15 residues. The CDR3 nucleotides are TGCGCCAGCAGCAATGGCAGCCCCGGGGCCAACGTCCTGACTTTC. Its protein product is CASSNGSPGANVLTF.

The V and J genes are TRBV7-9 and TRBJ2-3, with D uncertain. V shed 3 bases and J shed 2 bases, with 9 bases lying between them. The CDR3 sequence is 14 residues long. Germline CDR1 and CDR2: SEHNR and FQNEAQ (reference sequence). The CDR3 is CASSFVGSTDTQYF. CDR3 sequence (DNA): TGTGCCAGCAGCTTCGTGGGCTCCACAGATACGCAGTATTTT.